This T cell receptor (beta chain) was captured by sequencing in a study of vaccination effects on CD4 cells after COVID-19. The assay was immunoSEQ multiplex PCR, and TCRdb's table has in-frame clones only and misses some. The table lists fewer than 35,000 clones, around two thirds of them singletons, with approximately 3.9% in the top ten. CD4+ T cells were isolated after 10 days of culture. This clone was counted once. Its antigen is not known. The source material was CD4+ T cells from PBMCs cultured without peptide, sampled before COVID-19 vaccination. The receptor was derived from a human donor who received a COVID-19 vaccine.

Here the CDR3 reads CASSIGTAQETQYF. The CDR3 DNA sequence: TGTGCCAGCAGCATCGGGACAGCCCAAGAGACCCAGTACTTC. V and J are TRBV7-7 and TRBJ2-5; 7 nucleotides align to TRBD1. The J segment lost 1 base and the V segment lost 5 bases, leaving 4 bases of the junction unmatched. Germline CDR1 reads SSHAT; CDR2 reads FNYEAQ (reference sequence). The CDR3 runs 14 residues.